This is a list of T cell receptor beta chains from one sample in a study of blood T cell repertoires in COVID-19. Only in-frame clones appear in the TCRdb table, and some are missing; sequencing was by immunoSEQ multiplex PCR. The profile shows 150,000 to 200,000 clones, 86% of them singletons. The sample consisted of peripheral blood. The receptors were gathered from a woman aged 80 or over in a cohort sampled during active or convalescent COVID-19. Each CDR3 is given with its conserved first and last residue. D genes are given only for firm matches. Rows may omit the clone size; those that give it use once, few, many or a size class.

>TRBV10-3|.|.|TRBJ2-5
TGTGCCATCAAGAATTCGGGGGAAGAGACCCAGTACTTC
CAIKNSGEETQYF
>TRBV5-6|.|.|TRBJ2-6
TGTGCCAGCAGCCCGCCGGGGAGCTACGTCCTGACTTTC
CASSPPGSYVLTF
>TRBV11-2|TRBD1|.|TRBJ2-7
TGTGCCAGCAGCTTAGATCCAACAGGGGGAACCGGGCAGTACTTC
CASSLDPTGGTGQYF
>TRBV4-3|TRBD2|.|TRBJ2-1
TGCGCCAGCAGCCAAGTACTAGCGAGTAATGAGCAGTTCTTC
CASSQVLASNEQFF
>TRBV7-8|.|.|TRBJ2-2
TGTGCCAGCAGCGGGCGGGAACGCACCGGGGAGCTGTTTTTT
CASSGRERTGELFF
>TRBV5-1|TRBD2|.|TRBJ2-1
TGCGCCAGCAGCTATAGGGGACTAGCGAGCTCCTACAATGAGCAGTTCTTC
CASSYRGLASSYNEQFF
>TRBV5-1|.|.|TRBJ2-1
TGCGCCAGCAGCCGACAAGAGACCGGTGAGCAGTTCTTC
CASSRQETGEQFF
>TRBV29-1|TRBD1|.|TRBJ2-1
TGCAGCGTGATCGACAGGGTATACAATGAGCAGTTCTTC
CSVIDRVYNEQFF
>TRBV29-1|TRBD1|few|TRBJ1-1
TGCAGCGGGGGACAGTTGAACACTGAAGCTTTCTTT
CSGGQLNTEAFF
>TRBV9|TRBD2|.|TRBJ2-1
TGTGCCAGCAGCGTGGGGGGGTCAGGGAGGAATGAGCAGTTCTTC
CASSVGGSGRNEQFF
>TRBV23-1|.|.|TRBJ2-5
TGCGCCAGCAGTCGTGCCACTTTCCAAGAGACCCAGTACTTC
CASSRATFQETQYF
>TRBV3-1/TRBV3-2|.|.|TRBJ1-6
TGTGCCAGCAGCGGAGAAGGAGGCAGCTCCTATAATTCACCCCTCCACTTT
CASSGEGGSSYNSPLHF
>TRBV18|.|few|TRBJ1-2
TGTGCCAGCTCACCCCAGGGTCGAGAGCGAAATGGCTACACCTTC
CASSPQGRERNGYTF
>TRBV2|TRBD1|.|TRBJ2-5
TGTGCCAGCACGACAGGGAGAGAGACCCAGTACTTC
CASTTGRETQYF
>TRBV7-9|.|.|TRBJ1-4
TGTGCCAGCAGCTCCACTCTTACAACTAATGAAAAACTGTTTTTT
CASSSTLTTNEKLFF
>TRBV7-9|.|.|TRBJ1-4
TGTGCCAGCAGCTTATTACCAGGGGTGGATGAAAAACTGTTTTTT
CASSLLPGVDEKLFF